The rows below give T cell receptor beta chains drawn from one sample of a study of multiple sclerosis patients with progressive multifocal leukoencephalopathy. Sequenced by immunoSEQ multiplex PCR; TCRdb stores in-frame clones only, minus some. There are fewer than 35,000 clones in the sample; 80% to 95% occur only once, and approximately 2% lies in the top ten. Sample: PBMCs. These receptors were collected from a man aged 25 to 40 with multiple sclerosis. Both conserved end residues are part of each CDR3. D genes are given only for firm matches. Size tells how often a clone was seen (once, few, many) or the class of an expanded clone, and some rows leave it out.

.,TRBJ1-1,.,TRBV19,TGTGCCAGTAGTAGGGCGGGGGCGTACACTGAAGCTTTCTTT,CASSRAGAYTEAFF
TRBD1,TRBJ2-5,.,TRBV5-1,TGCGCCAGCAGCCACCGACAGGGCGGTGAGACCCAGTACTTC,CASSHRQGGETQYF
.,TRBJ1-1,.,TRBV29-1,TGCAGCGTTGAGGTTAACACTGAAGCTTTCTTT,CSVEVNTEAFF
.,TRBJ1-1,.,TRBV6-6,TGTGCCAGCAGTTACCGACCCTCTCGACGCACTGAAGCTTTCTTT,CASSYRPSRRTEAFF
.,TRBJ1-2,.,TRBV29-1,TGCAGCGTTGAAGATCTAGCCTCTGGCTACACCTTC,CSVEDLASGYTF
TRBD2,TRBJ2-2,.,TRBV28,TGTGCCAGCAGATGGGCGGGAGGGACCACCGGGGAGCTGTTTTTT,CASRWAGGTTGELFF
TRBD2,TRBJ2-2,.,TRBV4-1,TGCGCCAGCAGCCAAGGGGCACTAGCGGTGAACACCGGGGAGCTGTTTTTT,CASSQGALAVNTGELFF
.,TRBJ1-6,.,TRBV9,TGTGCCAGCAGCGTAGAGGGGGACACTTGGAATTCACCCCTCCACTTT,CASSVEGDTWNSPLHF
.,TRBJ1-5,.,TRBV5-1,TGCGCCAGCAGCTCCCACATGGGCCTTCCAGAGCGGCAGCCCCAGCATTTT,CASSSHMGLPERQPQHF
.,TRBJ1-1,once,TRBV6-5,TGTGCCAGCAGTTACGGTTTGGGCAGACTAAACACTGAAGCTTTCTTT,CASSYGLGRLNTEAFF
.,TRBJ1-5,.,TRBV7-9,TGTGCCAGCAGCTTAGCGGGGAACTATCAGCCCCAGCATTTT,CASSLAGNYQPQHF
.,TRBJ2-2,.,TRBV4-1,TGCGCCAGCAGCCAAGTCGCTCAGGGCAACACCGGGGAGCTGTTTTTT,CASSQVAQGNTGELFF
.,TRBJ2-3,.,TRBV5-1,TGCGCCAGCAGCTTCGGAGGGGCGGCAGATACGCAGTATTTT,CASSFGGAADTQYF